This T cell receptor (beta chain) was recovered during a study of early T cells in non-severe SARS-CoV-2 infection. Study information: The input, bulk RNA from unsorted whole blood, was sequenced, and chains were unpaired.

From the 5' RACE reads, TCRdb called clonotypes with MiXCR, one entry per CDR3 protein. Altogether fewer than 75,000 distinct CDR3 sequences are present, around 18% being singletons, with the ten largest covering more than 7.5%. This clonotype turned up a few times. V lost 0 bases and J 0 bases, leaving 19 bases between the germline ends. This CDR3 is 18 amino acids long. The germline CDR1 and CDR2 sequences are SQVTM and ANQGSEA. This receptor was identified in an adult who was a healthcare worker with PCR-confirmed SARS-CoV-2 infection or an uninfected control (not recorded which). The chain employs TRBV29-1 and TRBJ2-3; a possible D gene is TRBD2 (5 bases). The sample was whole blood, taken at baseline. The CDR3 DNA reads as TGCAGCGTTGAAGATCCGGCAGGTGGAGGAGGCAGCACAGATACGCAGTATTTT. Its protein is CSVEDPAGGGGSTDTQYF.